This TCR beta chain was captured by sequencing in a study of T-cell reconstitution after alpha-beta-depleted transplantation in children. The TCRbeta library incorporated unique molecular identifiers. One entry per CDR3 protein, called by TCRdb with MiXCR from the PCR reads. This table holds approximately 640,000 distinct CDR3 sequences, 16% found once. This clonotype was seen repeatedly, ten times or more. The source of this sequence is a human donor who donated a stem cell graft to a child with acute myeloid leukemia. Sequencing was performed on PBMCs from the stem cell graft donor, taken from the stem cell graft.

CDR3 nucleotide sequence: TGTGCCACCAGCAGGTGGGGTGCAGGCCTCACCCTGTTTTTT. Translated: CATSRWGAGLTLFF. This sequence joins TRBV15 and TRBJ1-4; D unclear. This CDR3 has 14 amino acids. Trimming removed 3 bases from V and 14 bases from J, with 19 bases in between. Germline V lookup: CDR1 LNHNV, CDR2 YYDKDF (reference sequence).